The clone carrying this T cell receptor (beta chain) was seen at least ten times. What it binds is not known. The source of the sample is a study of neurological immune-mediated disorders. About the research overall: There were roughly 35 multiple sclerosis patients. Of these, 31 had relapsing-remitting MS and 3 had secondary progressive MS. Regarding the study as a whole: CDR3 amino acid sequences of expanded clones were not shared across subjects, a result suggesting private repertoires in all groups.

Synthesis of cDNA used 5'RACE (with 10-nucleotide random UMIs). A single record per CDR3 protein comes from TCRdb applying MiXCR to the 5' RACE reads. The table shows approximately 68,000 distinct CDR3 sequences, with 4.5% to 5.5% occurring only once. The V end lost 5 bases, the J end lost 4 bases, and 8 bases lay between the germline ends. The CDR3 covers 13 residues. Per germline, CDR1 MGHRA and CDR2 YSYEKL. The clonotype originates from a woman aged 65 to 85 with multiple sclerosis. The sequencing sample was made of PBMCs. The chain recombines TRBV4-1 with TRBJ2-2, with D possibly matching TRBD2 (5 bases). The CDR3 here is CASSGLITGELFF. Here the CDR3 DNA reads TGCGCCAGCAGCGGACTGATCACCGGGGAGCTGTTTTTT.